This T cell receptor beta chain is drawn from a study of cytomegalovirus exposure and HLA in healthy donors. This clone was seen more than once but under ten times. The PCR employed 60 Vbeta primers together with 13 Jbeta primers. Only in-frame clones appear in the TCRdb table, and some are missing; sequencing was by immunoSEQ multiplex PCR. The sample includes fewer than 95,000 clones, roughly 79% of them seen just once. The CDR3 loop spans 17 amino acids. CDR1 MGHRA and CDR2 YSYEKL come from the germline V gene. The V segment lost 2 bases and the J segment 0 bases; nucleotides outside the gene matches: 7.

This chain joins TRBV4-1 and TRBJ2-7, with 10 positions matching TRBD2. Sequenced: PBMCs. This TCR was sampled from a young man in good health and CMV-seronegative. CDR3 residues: CASSQRTSGVPSYEQYF. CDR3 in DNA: TGCGCCAGCAGCCAACGCACTAGCGGGGTACCCTCCTACGAGCAGTACTTC.